These 14 T cell receptor beta chains were all obtained from the same sample, sequenced in a study of post-analysis software for immune sequencing data. Prepared TCR beta cDNA libraries contained unique molecular identifiers. TCRdb ran MiXCR on the PCR reads and lists one entry per CDR3 protein. The data contain fewer than 600,000 distinct CDR3 sequences, around 40% of them singletons. No antigen is known for these receptors. The study's findings and limits: With TRBV5-6, TRBV5-1 and TRBV20-1 included, five TRBV segments were more frequent in patients than in controls.

Material for sequencing was blood. These receptors all stem from a girl under 18 with multiple sclerosis.

This chain connects TRBV24-1 to TRBJ1-5; 8 bases are shared with TRBD1. Per the germline V gene, CDR1 is KGHDR and CDR2 is SFDVKD. This CDR3 contains 16 residues. V lost 4 bases, J lost 3 bases, and 7 bases stayed unmatched. This chain's CDR3 is CATSDKATGVNQPQHF. CDR3 coding DNA: TGTGCCACCAGTGACAAGGCGACAGGGGTCAATCAGCCCCAGCATTTT.

This clonotype was observed a few times. This chain uses TRBV12-3 or TRBV12-4 with TRBJ2-7; D possibly corresponds to TRBD1 (6 bases). This CDR3 region has 15 residues. V gave up 3 bases and J gave up 2 bases, with 14 bases separating them. This CDR3 reads CASSFSQGSTYEQYF. The CDR3, as DNA: TGTGCCAGCAGTTTTTCACAGGGTTCAACCTACGAGCAGTACTTC.

This chain links TRBV20-1 with TRBJ1-1; possibly TRBD1 for D (6 bases). The CDR3 loop spans 14 amino acids. With 3 bases removed from V and 3 bases from J, the gap between germline ends came to 14 bases. Germline CDR1 reads DFQATT; CDR2 reads SNEGSKA (reference sequence). The CDR3 loop reads CSARQGWGYTEAFF. CDR3 DNA: TGCAGTGCTAGGCAGGGGTGGGGGTACACTGAAGCTTTCTTT.

V gene TRBV15 combines with J gene TRBJ1-2, with unresolved D. The CDR3 has 13 amino acids. The germline V gene encodes CDR1 LNHNV and CDR2 YYDKDF (reference sequence). Trimming took 5 bases from V and 6 from J, leaving 13 bases between them. The CDR3, as DNA: TGTGCCACCAGCCCTGATGGTGCCGATGGCTACACCTTC. It is translated as CATSPDGADGYTF.

This clonotype has more than one count but fewer than ten. The chain combines TRBV20-1 with TRBJ1-2; 10 positions match TRBD1. Germline-derived CDR1 and CDR2 are DFQATT and SNEGSKA (reference sequence). CDR3 length equals 13 residues. J lost 8 bases, V lost 0 bases, and 3 bases had no gene match. CDR3 nucleotides: TGCAGTGCTAGAGATTCGGACAGGGGGGGCTACACCTTC. Its translation is CSARDSDRGGYTF.

V gene TRBV5-1 combines with J gene TRBJ1-3; D possibly corresponds to TRBD1 (5 bases). Trimming removed 1 base at V and 0 bases at J, with 14 bases between. The CDR3 covers 17 residues. Germline CDR1 is SGHRS and CDR2 is YFSETQ. CDR3 sequence: CASSLTWTSDSGNTIYF. The CDR3 DNA sequence: TGCGCCAGCAGCTTGACTTGGACATCCGACTCTGGAAACACCATATATTTT.

The V call is TRBV7-2, the J call TRBJ2-4, with D uncertain. V gave up 0 bases and J gave up 8 bases, with 14 bases separating them. CDR1 SGHTA and CDR2 FQGNSA come from the germline V gene. The CDR3 totals 15 residues. CDR3 region: CASSLAYQNRYIQYF. For the CDR3, the DNA is TGTGCCAGCAGCTTAGCGTACCAGAATCGGTACATTCAGTACTTC. Full variable domain (outside the CDR3, taken from reference TRBV7-2 and TRBJ2-4): GAGVSQSPSNKVTEKGKDVELRCDPISGHTALYWYRQSLGQGLEFLIYFQGNSAPDKSGLPSDRFSAERTGGSVSTLTIQRTQQEDSAVYLCASSLAYQNRYIQYFGAGTRLSVL.

Only a few counts were recorded for this clonotype. The J gene is TRBJ2-3, the V gene TRBV10-1; D is ambiguous. This CDR3 comprises 15 residues. The germline V gene encodes CDR1 WNHNN and CDR2 SYGVQD (reference sequence). The germline V and J ends were trimmed by 2 bases and 2 bases, with 11 bases remaining between them. The CDR3 nucleotides are TGCGCCAGCAGTGAGGGTAGCTCTCACACAGATACGCAGTATTTT. Protein sequence: CASSEGSSHTDTQYF.

This clonotype was detected only once. The V call is TRBV28, the J call TRBJ1-3, with unresolved D. The V gene's germline CDR1 is MDHEN and CDR2 SYDVKM. The CDR3 loop spans 17 amino acids. V lost 1 base and J 0 bases, leaving 13 bases between the germline ends. The CDR3 loop is CASSLYQGPLSGNTIYF. DNA for the CDR3: TGTGCCAGCAGTTTATATCAAGGGCCCCTCTCTGGAAACACCATATATTTT.

The chain joins TRBV20-1 to TRBJ2-7; 10 bases are shared with TRBD2. CDR1 and CDR2 (germline): DFQATT, SNEGSKA (reference sequence). Trimming removed 5 bases from V and 1 base from J; junction bases left unmatched: 11. This CDR3 comprises 16 residues. The CDR3 DNA reads TGCAGTGCTGGTTCCTCCCGAGCGGGAGGGTCCTACGAGCAGTACTTC. It is translated as CSAGSSRAGGSYEQYF.

There are a few counts of this clonotype. V gene TRBV20-1 combines with J gene TRBJ2-1; 12 nucleotides line up with TRBD2. CDR1 is DFQATT and CDR2 is SNEGSKA in the germline V gene (reference sequence). The CDR3 has 16 residues. The trim removed 3 bases at V and 2 bases at J, leaving 5 bases unmatched. As DNA, the CDR3 is TGCAGTGCTAGCCCCGGGACTAGCGGGCCCTACAATGAGCAGTTCTTC. It is translated as CSASPGTSGPYNEQFF.

The chain uses TRBV20-1 and TRBJ2-7, with TRBD1 matching 8 bases. Germline V CDR1 and CDR2: DFQATT, SNEGSKA (reference sequence). CDR3 length: 17 amino acids. Trimming at V came to 6 bases and at J to 3 bases, leaving 19 bases not matched to a gene. For the CDR3, the DNA is TGCAGTGCGGACGCCGGAGGACAGGGTCGTAAATTCTACGAGCAGTACTTC. Its protein is CSADAGGQGRKFYEQYF.

The genes are TRBV2 and TRBJ1-1; D gene ambiguous. CDR1 is SNHLY, CDR2 FYNNEI, per germline. CDR3 length: 12 amino acids. Trimming left V 5 bases short and J 0 bases short, with 4 bases between. CDR3 residues: CASSRVNTEAFF. The CDR3 DNA is TGTGCCAGCAGTAGGGTGAACACTGAAGCTTTCTTT.

This clonotype turned up a few times. The gene calls are TRBV5-1 and TRBJ2-7; either TRBD1 or TRBD2 may fit D (5 bases each). Germline CDR1 SGHRS, CDR2 YFSETQ. The CDR3 is 14 residues long. V gave up 0 bases and J gave up 4 bases, with 11 bases separating them. The CDR3 region is CASSLVQGPYEQYF. CDR3 DNA: TGCGCCAGCAGCTTGGTTCAGGGACCATACGAGCAGTACTTC.